The 31 T cell receptor beta chains reported below all come from one sample, sequenced in a study of vaccination and CD4 T cells after COVID-19. Oncomine TCR Beta short-read sequencing was applied to DNA from cultured CD4+ T cells. Each CDR3 protein gets one entry after TCRdb re-called the PCR reads with MiXCR. This sample has roughly 11,000 distinct CDR3 sequences; about two thirds occur once, and the top ten carry roughly 9%. Their recognized antigens are unknown. Treatment noted: roughly 10-day PBMC culture with coronavirus spike peptide pools or control peptides (ViraFEST assay). The sample consisted of CD4+ T cells from blood, cultured in vitro. Source of these receptors: a human donor who had recovered from COVID-19.

The chain joins TRBV7-9 to TRBJ1-6; D is ambiguous. Trimming shortened V by 3 bases and J by 10 bases, and 7 bases separated the two germline ends. This CDR3 spans 12 amino acids. Germline values: CDR1 SEHNR, CDR2 FQNEAQ (reference sequence). In DNA form, the CDR3 reads TGTGCCAGCAGCTTGAATGACTCACCCCTCCACTTT. This encodes CASSLNDSPLHF. The full variable domain, with the rest looked up from reference TRBV7-9 and TRBJ1-6, is DTGVSQNPRHKITKRGQNVTFRCDPISEHNRLYWYRQTLGQGPEFLTYFQNEAQLEKSRLLSDRFSAERPKGSFSTLEIQRTEQGDSAMYLCASSLNDSPLHFGNGTRLTVT.

This clonotype was counted a few times. The chain links TRBV7-2 to TRBJ2-2; 13 nucleotides agree with TRBD2. The length of the CDR3 is 18 residues. The V gene's germline CDR1 is SGHTA and CDR2 FQGNSA. Trimming at V came to 1 base and at J to 2 bases, leaving 4 bases not matched to a gene. Written as DNA, the CDR3 is TGTGCCAGCAGCTTAGAACTAGCGGGGGGGCTTAACACCGGGGAGCTGTTTTTT. It is translated as CASSLELAGGLNTGELFF.

The V call is TRBV10-3, the J call TRBJ2-1; 9 bases are shared with TRBD2. V shed 2 bases and J 7 bases; nucleotides not matched to a gene: 12. The CDR3 loop spans 17 amino acids. CDR1 and CDR2 (germline): ENHRY, SYGVKD. Written as DNA, the CDR3 is TGTGCCATCAGTGAGCCTAAAGCGGGGGCGGGAGGGAATGAGCAGTTCTTC. It yields the protein CAISEPKAGAGGNEQFF.

This clonotype was recorded a few times. The V gene is TRBV20-1, the J gene TRBJ1-1; D is possibly TRBD1 (6 bases). Per the germline V gene, CDR1 is DFQATT and CDR2 is SNEGSKA (reference sequence). This CDR3 is 14 amino acids long. Trimming removed 3 bases at V and 4 bases at J, with 15 bases between. The CDR3 coding sequence is TGCAGTGCTAGCAAAAACAGGGTGGGCACTGAAGCTTTCTTT. This encodes CSASKNRVGTEAFF.

The chain joins TRBV7-8 to TRBJ2-4; tentatively, D is TRBD2 (6 bases). The V gene lost 6 bases and the J gene lost 1 base, with 13 bases spanning the gap. CDR1 is SGHVS and CDR2 is FQNEAQ in the germline V gene. CDR3 length equals 15 residues. Here the CDR3 DNA reads TGTGCCAGCAGTCAAGGAGGGGCCGCCAAAAACATTCAGTACTTC. This translates into CASSQGGAAKNIQYF.

The CDR3 reads CASFLGRSSYEQYF. The CDR3 DNA reads as TGTGCCAGCTTCCTAGGGAGGAGCTCCTACGAGCAGTACTTC. The rearrangement joins TRBV6-1 to TRBJ2-7, with D perhaps matching TRBD2 (6 bases). This CDR3 is built from 14 residues. Germline V CDR1 and CDR2: MNHNS, SASEGT. Trimming removed 8 bases from V and 0 bases from J, with 14 bases in between.

The chain employs TRBV6-2 or TRBV6-3 and TRBJ1-5, with a weak D call TRBD1 (6 bases). The ends were cut back, 7 bases at V and 3 bases at J, with 10 bases in the middle. The CDR3 is 13 amino acids. The germline V gene has CDR1 MNHEY and CDR2 SVGEGT. CDR3 region: CASNTGSNQPQHF. DNA of the CDR3: TGTGCCAGCAATACAGGGTCCAATCAGCCCCAGCATTTT.

This chain links TRBV6-1 with TRBJ1-2, with 7 bases that match TRBD1. This CDR3 region has 14 residues. Trimming removed 0 bases from V and 8 bases from J; junction bases left unmatched: 6. Germline assignment: CDR1 MNHNS and CDR2 SASEGT. The CDR3 loop reads CASSEAPDRDGYTF. The CDR3 DNA follows: TGTGCCAGCAGTGAAGCCCCAGACAGGGACGGCTACACCTTC.

V usage is TRBV28 and J usage is TRBJ2-7; 8 nucleotides match TRBD1. The CDR3 covers 16 residues. V lost 5 bases, J lost 1 base, and 10 bases stayed unmatched. Germline assignment: CDR1 MDHEN and CDR2 SYDVKM. The CDR3 DNA follows: TGTGCCAGCAGTACGAGACAGGGGAAAGGTTCCTACGAGCAGTACTTC. Translating it yields CASSTRQGKGSYEQYF.

The chain joins TRBV7-8 to TRBJ2-7, with TRBD1 matching over 7 bases. The trim removed 6 bases at V and 2 bases at J, leaving 7 bases unmatched. CDR3 length: 14 residues. Germline CDR1 reads SGHVS; CDR2 reads FQNEAQ. CDR3 sequence: CASSPDRVAYEQYF. DNA for the CDR3: TGTGCCAGCAGTCCAGACAGGGTCGCCTACGAGCAGTACTTC.

This chain joins TRBV5-1 and TRBJ1-6; 7 positions match TRBD1. CDR1 and CDR2 from the germline V gene are SGHRS and YFSETQ. The CDR3 is made up of 14 amino acids. Trimming at V came to 4 bases and at J to 7 bases, leaving 5 bases not matched to a gene. The CDR3 sequence is CASSQQGINSPLHF. DNA for the CDR3: TGCGCCAGCAGCCAACAGGGGATCAATTCACCCCTCCACTTT.

The chain joins TRBV7-6 to TRBJ2-3, with 9 bases that match TRBD1. The CDR3 is 15 residues long. Germline V gene sequence: CDR1 SGHVS, CDR2 FNYEAQ. V gave up 5 bases and J gave up 5 bases; unmatched junction bases: 8. The CDR3 loop is CASSARDRAEDTQYF. The CDR3 DNA follows: TGTGCCAGCAGCGCCCGGGACAGGGCTGAAGATACGCAGTATTTT.

The chain links TRBV21-1 to TRBJ2-1. TRBV21-1 is noted as a pseudogene. This CDR3 is built from 13 residues. The CDR3: CASSEDQPHEQFF. CDR3 nucleotide sequence: TGTGCCAGCAGCGAGGACCAGCCGCATGAGCAGTTCTTC.

The CDR3 sequence is CASGLAGSSYEQYF. The CDR3 DNA reads as TGTGCTAGTGGTTTGGCAGGGTCGTCCTACGAGCAGTACTTC. The rearrangement joins TRBV12-5 to TRBJ2-7, with a tentative D call TRBD1 (5 bases). V was cut by 1 base and J by 1 base, with 8 bases left in between. Germline V lookup: CDR1 LGHNT, CDR2 FRNRAP. The length of the CDR3 is 14 residues.

As for this clonotype: This CDR3 fails to terminate in the conserved phenylalanine or tryptophan, so it likely reflects a read error. This sequence joins TRBV19 and TRBJ2-3, with 9 nucleotides matching TRBD2. Germline-derived CDR1 and CDR2 are LNHDA and SQIVND (reference sequence). V trimming: 7 bases; J trimming: 3 bases; junction bases outside the gene matches: 11. The CDR3 consists of 16 residues. CDR3 sequence reads: CASIPTGRGGTDTQYS. The CDR3 bases are TGTGCCAGTATTCCTACCGGGCGGGGGGGTACAGATACGCAGTATTCT.

The chain is built from TRBV18 and TRBJ1-2; D is uncertain. CDR1 is KGHSH and CDR2 is LQKENI in the germline V gene. V shed 2 bases and J shed 5 bases, with 15 bases lying between them. The length of the CDR3 is 15 residues. CDR3: CASSPEGSLVYGYTF. DNA of the CDR3: TGTGCCAGCTCACCAGAAGGGTCCCTAGTTTATGGCTACACCTTC.

This clonotype came up a few times. The genes are TRBV7-8 and TRBJ2-3; TRBD2 aligns across 13 bases. The CDR3 is made up of 16 amino acids. Losses at the gene ends were 5 bases for V and 2 bases for J; bases not matched to a gene: 4. Germline V lookup: CDR1 SGHVS, CDR2 FQNEAQ. The CDR3: CASSRLAGGLTDTQYF. As DNA, the CDR3 is TGTGCCAGCAGCCGACTAGCGGGGGGTCTCACAGATACGCAGTATTTT.

The V and J genes are TRBV7-9 and TRBJ1-5; D may be TRBD1 (5 bases). V lost 5 bases to trimming and J lost 4 bases, with 9 bases between them. Germline V CDR1 and CDR2: SEHNR, FQNEAQ (reference sequence). CDR3 size: 13 residues. The CDR3 here is CASSRDGNQPQHF. The CDR3 nucleotides read TGTGCCAGCAGCCGGGACGGGAATCAGCCCCAGCATTTT.

This chain links TRBV19 with TRBJ2-3; D perhaps matches TRBD1 (6 bases). The CDR3 consists of 14 residues. Germline V gene data show CDR1 as LNHDA and CDR2 as SQIVND (reference sequence). Trimming cost V 1 base and J 4 bases, with 9 bases left between them. For the CDR3, the DNA is TGTGCCAGTAGTATAGGGGGGCGATCAGATACGCAGTATTTT. Protein sequence: CASSIGGRSDTQYF.

The rearrangement links TRBV20-1 to TRBJ2-1, with D unresolved. Germline lookup yields CDR1 DFQATT and CDR2 SNEGSKA (reference sequence). This CDR3 is 14 amino acids long. V was clipped by 0 bases and J by 13 bases, with 19 bases between them. The chain's CDR3 is CSARDSSALAPQFF. CDR3 sequence (DNA): TGCAGTGCTAGAGATTCCAGCGCTCTTGCCCCTCAGTTCTTC.

V and J are TRBV7-2 and TRBJ2-1; D gene uncertain. The CDR3 is 15 amino acids. The V gene's germline CDR1 is SGHTA and CDR2 FQGNSA. Trimming removed 6 bases from V and 0 bases from J, with 12 bases in between. CDR3 region: CASSSHPVSYNEQFF. Here the CDR3 DNA reads TGTGCCAGCAGTTCCCACCCAGTCTCCTACAATGAGCAGTTCTTC.

The genes are TRBV19 and TRBJ2-5; D unresolved. The germline V and J ends were trimmed by 3 bases and 2 bases, with 7 bases remaining between them. The CDR3 is made up of 13 amino acids. Germline CDR1 and CDR2: LNHDA and SQIVND (reference sequence). CDR3 bases: TGTGCCAGTAGTATTGGCGGACAAGAGACCCAGTACTTC. This translates into CASSIGGQETQYF.

The V call is TRBV30, the J call TRBJ1-5; no clear D. The V gene's germline CDR1 is GTSNPN and CDR2 SVGIG (reference sequence). The germline V and J ends were trimmed by 2 bases and 4 bases, with 9 bases remaining between them. The CDR3 totals 13 residues. The CDR3 DNA sequence: TGTGCCTGGAGTCGCTCGGGTAATCAGCCCCAGCATTTT. It encodes CAWSRSGNQPQHF.

J is TRBJ1-6 and V is TRBV5-4, with TRBD1 matching over 7 bases. Germline CDR1 reads SGHNT; CDR2 reads YYREEE (reference sequence). With V trimmed by 4 bases and J by 5 bases, 6 bases remained unmatched. This CDR3 region has 15 residues. The CDR3 nucleotides read TGTGCCAGCAGCACCGGGACAGCGAATAATTCACCCCTCCACTTT. It codes for CASSTGTANNSPLHF.

The chain couples TRBV28 to TRBJ1-5, with 8 bases aligning to TRBD1. CDR3 size: 13 residues. Germline loops: CDR1 MDHEN, CDR2 SYDVKM. Germline trimming cut 8 bases from V and 6 bases from J; bases unmatched to any gene: 6. Here the CDR3 DNA reads TGTGCCAGCGTCGCGACAGGGGTTCAGCCCCAGCATTTT. Amino acids: CASVATGVQPQHF. Using reference TRBV28 and TRBJ1-5 for the parts outside the CDR3, the full variable domain is DVKVTQSSRYLVKRTGEKVFLECVQDMDHENMFWYRQDPGLGLRLIYFSYDVKMKEKGDIPEGYSVSREKKERFSLILESASTNQTSMYLCASVATGVQPQHFGDGTRLSIL.

This clonotype showed up just once. V gene TRBV6-9 combines with J gene TRBJ2-2, with 9 bases that match TRBD2. The germline V gene encodes CDR1 MNHGY and CDR2 SVAAGI. This CDR3 region has 17 residues. V shed 3 bases and J 3 bases; nucleotides not matched to a gene: 8. CDR3 nucleotide sequence: TGTGCCAGCAGTTACCCACCTTTAGCGGGAGACACCGGGGAGCTGTTTTTT. Encoded protein: CASSYPPLAGDTGELFF.

The V and J genes are TRBV11-2 and TRBJ2-7; no definite D call. V lost 1 base to trimming and J lost 2 bases, with 3 bases between them. Germline CDR1 SGHAT, CDR2 FQNNGV. This CDR3 has 12 amino acids. The DNA of the CDR3 is TGTGCCAGCAGCTTAGGGGCCTACGAGCAGTACTTC. This gives the protein CASSLGAYEQYF.

The CDR3 here is CASSSFTGGPGYTF. The CDR3 DNA is TGTGCCAGCAGCTCCTTTACAGGGGGCCCTGGCTACACCTTC. J is TRBJ1-2 and V is TRBV7-2; 9 bases are a match to TRBD1. Germline trimming cut 4 bases from V and 7 bases from J; bases unmatched to any gene: 7. CDR1 is SGHTA, CDR2 FQGNSA, per germline. CDR3 length equals 14 residues.

The chain carries TRBV5-1 and TRBJ2-3; no definite D call. Germline lookup yields CDR1 SGHRS and CDR2 YFSETQ. Trimming took 3 bases from V and 5 from J, leaving 7 bases between them. The CDR3 is 12 amino acids. The CDR3 DNA reads TGCGCCAGCAGCTCCCAGATAGATACGCAGTATTTT. It encodes CASSSQIDTQYF.

This clonotype has a single count. This chain joins TRBV28 and TRBJ2-7; D remains unclear. From germline, CDR1 is MDHEN and CDR2 SYDVKM. CDR3 size: 13 residues. Trimming left V 3 bases short and J 3 bases short, with 9 bases between. The CDR3 DNA reads TGTGCCAGCAGTTTTCCACAAGACTACGAGCAGTACTTC. It yields the protein CASSFPQDYEQYF.

V usage is TRBV6-2 or TRBV6-3 and J usage is TRBJ2-5; 10 bases map to TRBD1. The CDR3 sequence is 16 residues long. The V segment lost 6 bases and the J segment 3 bases; nucleotides outside the gene matches: 10. Germline CDR1 reads MNHEY; CDR2 reads SVGEGT. The DNA of the CDR3 is TGTGCCAGCAGACCTTGGACAGGGGGGGGAGAAGAGACCCAGTACTTC. Protein: CASRPWTGGGEETQYF.